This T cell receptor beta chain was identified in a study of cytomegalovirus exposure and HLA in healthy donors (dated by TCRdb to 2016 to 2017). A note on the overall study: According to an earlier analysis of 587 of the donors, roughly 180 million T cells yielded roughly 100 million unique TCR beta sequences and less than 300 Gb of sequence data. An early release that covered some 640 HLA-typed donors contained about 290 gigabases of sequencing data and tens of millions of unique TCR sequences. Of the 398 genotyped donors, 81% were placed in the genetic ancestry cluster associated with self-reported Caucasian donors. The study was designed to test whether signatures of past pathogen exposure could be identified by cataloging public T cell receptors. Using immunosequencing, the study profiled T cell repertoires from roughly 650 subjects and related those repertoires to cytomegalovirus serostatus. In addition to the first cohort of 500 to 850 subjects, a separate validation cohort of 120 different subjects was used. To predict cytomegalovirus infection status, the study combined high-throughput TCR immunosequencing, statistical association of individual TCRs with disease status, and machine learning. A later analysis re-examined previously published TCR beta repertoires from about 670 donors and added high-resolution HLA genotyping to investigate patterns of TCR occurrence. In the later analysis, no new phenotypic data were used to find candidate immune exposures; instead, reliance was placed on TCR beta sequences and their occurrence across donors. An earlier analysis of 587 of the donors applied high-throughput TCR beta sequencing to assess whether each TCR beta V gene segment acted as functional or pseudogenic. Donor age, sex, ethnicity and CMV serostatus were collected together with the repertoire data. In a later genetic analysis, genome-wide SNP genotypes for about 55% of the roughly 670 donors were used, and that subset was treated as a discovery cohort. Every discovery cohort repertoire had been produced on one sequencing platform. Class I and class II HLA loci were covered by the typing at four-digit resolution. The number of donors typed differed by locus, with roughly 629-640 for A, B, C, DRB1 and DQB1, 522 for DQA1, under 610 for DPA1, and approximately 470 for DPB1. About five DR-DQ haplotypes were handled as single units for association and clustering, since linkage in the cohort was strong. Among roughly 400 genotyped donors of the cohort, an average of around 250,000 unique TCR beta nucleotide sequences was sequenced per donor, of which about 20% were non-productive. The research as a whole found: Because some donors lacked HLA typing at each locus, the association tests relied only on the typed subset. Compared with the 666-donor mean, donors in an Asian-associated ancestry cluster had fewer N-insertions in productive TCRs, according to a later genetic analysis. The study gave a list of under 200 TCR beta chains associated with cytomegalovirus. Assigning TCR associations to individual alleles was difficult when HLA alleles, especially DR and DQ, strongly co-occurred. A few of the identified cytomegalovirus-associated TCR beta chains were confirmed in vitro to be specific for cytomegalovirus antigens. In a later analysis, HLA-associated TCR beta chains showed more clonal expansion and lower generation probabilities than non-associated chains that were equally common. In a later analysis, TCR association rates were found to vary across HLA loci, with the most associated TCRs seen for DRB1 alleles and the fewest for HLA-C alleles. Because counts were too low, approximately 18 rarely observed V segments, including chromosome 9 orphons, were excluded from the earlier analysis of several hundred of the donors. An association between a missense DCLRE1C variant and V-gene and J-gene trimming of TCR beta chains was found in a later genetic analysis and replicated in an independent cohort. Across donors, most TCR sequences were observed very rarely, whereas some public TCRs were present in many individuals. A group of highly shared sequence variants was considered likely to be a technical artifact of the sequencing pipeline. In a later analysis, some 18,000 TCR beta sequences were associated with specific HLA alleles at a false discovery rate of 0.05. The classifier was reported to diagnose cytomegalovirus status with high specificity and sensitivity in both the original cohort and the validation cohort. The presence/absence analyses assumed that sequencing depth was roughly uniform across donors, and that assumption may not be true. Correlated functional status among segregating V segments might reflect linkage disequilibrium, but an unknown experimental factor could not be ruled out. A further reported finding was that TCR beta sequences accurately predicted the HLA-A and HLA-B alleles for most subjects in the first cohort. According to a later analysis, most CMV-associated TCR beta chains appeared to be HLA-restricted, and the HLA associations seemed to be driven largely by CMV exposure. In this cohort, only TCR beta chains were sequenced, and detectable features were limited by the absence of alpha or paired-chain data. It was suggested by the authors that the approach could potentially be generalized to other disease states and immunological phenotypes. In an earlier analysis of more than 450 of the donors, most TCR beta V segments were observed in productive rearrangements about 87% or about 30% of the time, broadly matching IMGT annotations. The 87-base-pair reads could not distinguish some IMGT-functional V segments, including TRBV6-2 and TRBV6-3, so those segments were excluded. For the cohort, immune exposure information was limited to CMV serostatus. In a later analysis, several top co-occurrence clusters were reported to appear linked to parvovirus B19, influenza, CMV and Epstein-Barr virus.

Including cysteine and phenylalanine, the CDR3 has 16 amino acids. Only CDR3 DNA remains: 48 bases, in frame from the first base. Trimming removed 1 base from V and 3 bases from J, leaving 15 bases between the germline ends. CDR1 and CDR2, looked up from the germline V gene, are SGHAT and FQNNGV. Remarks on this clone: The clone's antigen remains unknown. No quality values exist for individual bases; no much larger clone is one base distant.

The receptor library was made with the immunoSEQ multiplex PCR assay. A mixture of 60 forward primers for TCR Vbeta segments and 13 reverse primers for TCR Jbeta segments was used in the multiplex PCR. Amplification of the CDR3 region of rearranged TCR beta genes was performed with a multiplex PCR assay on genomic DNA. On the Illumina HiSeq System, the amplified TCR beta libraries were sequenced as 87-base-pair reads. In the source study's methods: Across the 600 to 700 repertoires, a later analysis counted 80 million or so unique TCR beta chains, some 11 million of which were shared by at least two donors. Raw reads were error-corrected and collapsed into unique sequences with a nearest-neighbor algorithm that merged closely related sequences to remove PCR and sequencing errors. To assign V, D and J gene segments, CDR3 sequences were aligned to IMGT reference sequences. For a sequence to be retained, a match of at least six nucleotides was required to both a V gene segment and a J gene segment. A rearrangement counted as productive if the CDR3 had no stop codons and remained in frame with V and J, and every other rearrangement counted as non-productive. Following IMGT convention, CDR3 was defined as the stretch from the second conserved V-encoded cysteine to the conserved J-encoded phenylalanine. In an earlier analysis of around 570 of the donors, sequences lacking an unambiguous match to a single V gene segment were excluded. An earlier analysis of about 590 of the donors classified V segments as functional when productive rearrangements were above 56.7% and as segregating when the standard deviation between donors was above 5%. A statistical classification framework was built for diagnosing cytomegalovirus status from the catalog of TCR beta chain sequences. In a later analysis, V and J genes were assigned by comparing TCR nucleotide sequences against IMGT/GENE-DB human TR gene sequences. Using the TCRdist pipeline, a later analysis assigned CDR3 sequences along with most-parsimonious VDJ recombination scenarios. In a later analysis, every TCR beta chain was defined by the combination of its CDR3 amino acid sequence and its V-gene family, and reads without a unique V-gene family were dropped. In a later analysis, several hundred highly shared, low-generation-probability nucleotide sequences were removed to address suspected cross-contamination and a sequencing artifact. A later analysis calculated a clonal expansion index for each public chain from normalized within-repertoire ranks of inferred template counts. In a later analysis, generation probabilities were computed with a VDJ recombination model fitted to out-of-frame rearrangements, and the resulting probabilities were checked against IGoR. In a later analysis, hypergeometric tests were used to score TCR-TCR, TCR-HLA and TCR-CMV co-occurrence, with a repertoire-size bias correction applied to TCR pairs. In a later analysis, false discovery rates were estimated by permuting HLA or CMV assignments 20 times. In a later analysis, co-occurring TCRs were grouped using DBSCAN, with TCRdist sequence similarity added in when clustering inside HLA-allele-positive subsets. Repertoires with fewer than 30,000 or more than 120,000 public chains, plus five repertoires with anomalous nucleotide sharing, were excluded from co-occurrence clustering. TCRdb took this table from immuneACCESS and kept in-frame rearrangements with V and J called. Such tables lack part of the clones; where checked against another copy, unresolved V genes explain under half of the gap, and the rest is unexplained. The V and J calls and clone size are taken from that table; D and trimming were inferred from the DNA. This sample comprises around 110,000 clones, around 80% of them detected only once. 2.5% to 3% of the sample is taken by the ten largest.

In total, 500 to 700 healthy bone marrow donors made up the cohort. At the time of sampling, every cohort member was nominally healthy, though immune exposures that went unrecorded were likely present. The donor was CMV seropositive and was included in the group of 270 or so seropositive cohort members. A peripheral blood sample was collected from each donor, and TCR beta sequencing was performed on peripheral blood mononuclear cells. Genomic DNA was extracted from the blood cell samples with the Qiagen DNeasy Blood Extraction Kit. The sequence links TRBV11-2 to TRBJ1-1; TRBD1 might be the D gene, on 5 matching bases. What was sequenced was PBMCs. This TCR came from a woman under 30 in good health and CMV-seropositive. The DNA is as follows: TGTGCCAGCAGCTTAGTCGGGATGGGGGGATACACTGAAGCTTTCTTT. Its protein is CASSLVGMGGYTEAFF.